This TCR beta chain was profiled in a study of CD8+ T cells in alopecia areata. Extracted RNA was reverse transcribed into cDNA, the sequencing template. The protocol was immunoSEQ multiplex PCR, while the TCRdb copy is restricted to in-frame clones and leaves out a portion. The sample yields about 140,000 clones, 75% to 85% seen once. Treatment indicated: oral pan-JAK inhibitor, 5-10 mg twice daily. Sorting of CD4+ and CD8+ T cells was performed on PBMCs. There are 18 residues in the CDR3. Trimming removed 2 bases at V and 4 bases at J, with 23 bases between. CDR1 and CDR2 from the germline V gene are LNHNV and YYDKDF (reference sequence).

Here the sequenced sample was CD8+ T cells sorted from blood, taken at week 4, from a patient treated with tofacitinib. The chain couples TRBV15 to TRBJ1-1; D unresolved. This receptor was identified in a human donor with alopecia areata. In DNA, the CDR3 is TGTGCCACCAGCAGATCAACCGCCGGGCAAAAAGCGAGCACTGAAGCTTTCTTT. This translates into CATSRSTAGQKASTEAFF.